Listed below are T cell receptor beta chains from one sample, sequenced in a study of regulatory T cells in long-lasting Graves disease. One entry per CDR3 protein, called by TCRdb with MiXCR from the multiplex PCR reads. The repertoire holds 600,000 to 650,000 distinct CDR3 sequences, with about 15% as singletons. This sample also appeared in a second study, on T cells in Graves' hyperthyroidism and ophthalmopathy.

The specimen was peripheral blood mononuclear cells (PBMCs), collected at new diagnosis, from a patient treated with antithyroid drugs. The source is a woman between 25 and 40 years old with Graves disease. Both conserved end residues are part of each CDR3. D genes are given only for firm matches.

CDR3aa	v_gene	j_gene	d_gene
CASRRSGNTIYF	TRBV19	TRBJ1-3	NA
CASFPRLAGDEQFF	TRBV6-1	TRBJ2-1	TRBD2
CASSSRDKANQETQYF	TRBV11-2	TRBJ2-5	NA
CASSSDNVLTF	TRBV6-2/TRBV6-3	TRBJ2-6	NA
CASSLGKGLYHRDREAEAFF	TRBV7-9	TRBJ1-1	TRBD1
CASSYGGSRTDTQYF	TRBV6-9	TRBJ2-3	TRBD2
CADRDYTDTQYF	TRBV10-1	TRBJ2-3	TRBD2
CASSGGTSGPYNEQFF	TRBV5-1	TRBJ2-1	TRBD2
CASSPPGQYEKLFF	TRBV12-3/TRBV12-4	TRBJ1-4	TRBD1
CASSYQGVTYEQYF	TRBV6-2/TRBV6-3	TRBJ2-7	TRBD1
CASSVVGTGYNEQFF	TRBV9	TRBJ2-1	TRBD1
CASSYPDDEETQYF	TRBV6-2/TRBV6-3	TRBJ2-5	NA
CASTQTGGALDTEAFF	TRBV28	TRBJ1-1	TRBD1
CASSLGQGNLDTGELFF	TRBV5-1	TRBJ2-2	TRBD1
CASSLQEGSSNQPQHF	TRBV28	TRBJ1-5	NA
CAISEYSYYEQYF	TRBV10-3	TRBJ2-7	NA
CASSPTKVYGYTF	TRBV19	TRBJ1-2	NA
CASSSRDRVNKANYEQYF	TRBV28	TRBJ2-7	TRBD1
CASSLAYYEQYF	TRBV7-2	TRBJ2-7	NA
CASAGERLNGYTF	TRBV12-3/TRBV12-4	TRBJ1-2	NA
CASTPAGQNTEAFF	TRBV12-3/TRBV12-4	TRBJ1-1	NA
CASSRSHGSRADTQYF	TRBV6-1	TRBJ2-3	NA
CASRLDSWGLEDTQYF	TRBV5-1	TRBJ2-3	TRBD2
CASSLGQAKDTQYF	TRBV5-1	TRBJ2-3	NA
CASSYRALLSTYNEQFF	TRBV6-5	TRBJ2-1	NA
CASSPGSSAYEQYF	TRBV12-3/TRBV12-4	TRBJ2-7	NA
CGGGRRADTQYF	TRBV2	TRBJ2-3	TRBD2
CASSSRDIDTQYF	TRBV6-5	TRBJ2-3	NA
CASSPGTSGKNEQFF	TRBV27	TRBJ2-1	TRBD2
CANMGHYEQYF	TRBV2	TRBJ2-7	NA
CASSLSMGANYGYTF	TRBV27	TRBJ1-2	NA
CATSRDSVPGQETQYF	TRBV15	TRBJ2-5	NA
CASSVSGQGARNTIYF	TRBV9	TRBJ1-3	TRBD1
CASRLRVGRTYNSPLHF	TRBV27	TRBJ1-6	NA
CASSLRRSYEQYF	TRBV28	TRBJ2-7	NA
CSGTGSSGANVLTF	TRBV20-1	TRBJ2-6	TRBD1
CSARDLPGDEESF	TRBV20-1	TRBJ2-7	NA
CASGDGRDNAPQHF	TRBV19	TRBJ1-5	NA
CASSEGDRPNTEASF	TRBV10-1	TRBJ1-1	TRBD1
CASSLGGGFGANVLTF	TRBV28	TRBJ2-6	TRBD2
CATSRDRASNTEAFF	TRBV15	TRBJ1-1	NA
CASSLWGRGLSEQYF	TRBV28	TRBJ2-7	NA
CASSFGRGADTQYF	TRBV14	TRBJ2-3	NA
CATSRALERSTGELFF	TRBV15	TRBJ2-2	NA
CASSYGQFNEKLFF	TRBV11-2	TRBJ1-4	NA
CASSQRGLRTDTQYF	TRBV28	TRBJ2-3	TRBD1
CASSLDPVGGSYNEQFF	TRBV11-2	TRBJ2-1	NA
CAWSVGLAGVGTDTQYF	TRBV30	TRBJ2-3	TRBD2
CSAGRDTEAFF	TRBV29-1	TRBJ1-1	NA